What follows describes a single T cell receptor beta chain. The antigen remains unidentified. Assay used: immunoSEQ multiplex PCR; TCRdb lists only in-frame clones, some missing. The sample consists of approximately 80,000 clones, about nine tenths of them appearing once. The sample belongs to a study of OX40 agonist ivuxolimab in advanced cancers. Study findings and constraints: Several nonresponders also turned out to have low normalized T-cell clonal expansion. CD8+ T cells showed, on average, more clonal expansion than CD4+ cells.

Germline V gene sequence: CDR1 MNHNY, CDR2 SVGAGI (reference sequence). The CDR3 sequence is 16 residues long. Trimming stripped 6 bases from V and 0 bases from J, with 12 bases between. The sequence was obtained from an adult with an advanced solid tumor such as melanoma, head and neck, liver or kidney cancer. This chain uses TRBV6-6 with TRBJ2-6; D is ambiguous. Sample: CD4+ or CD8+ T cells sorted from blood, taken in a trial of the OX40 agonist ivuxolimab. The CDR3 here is CASRDLTPSGANVLTF. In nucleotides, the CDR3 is TGTGCCAGCAGGGATCTTACTCCCTCTGGGGCCAACGTCCTGACTTTC.